Following are 2 T cell receptor beta chains from one sample sequenced in a study of cytomegalovirus exposure and HLA in healthy donors. PCR was performed using 60 Vbeta and 13 Jbeta primers. TCRdb's copy holds only in-frame clones and misses some; the assay was immunoSEQ multiplex PCR. This sample carries some 160,000 clones, approximately 84% of them seen once, and the ten largest clones take 6.5% to 9%. The sample consisted of PBMCs. These receptors all come from a woman aged 40 to 55 in good health and CMV-seropositive.

The V and J genes are TRBV28 and TRBJ1-5; 11 bases map to TRBD1. From germline, CDR1 is MDHEN and CDR2 SYDVKM. V lost 3 bases to trimming and J lost 7 bases; unmatched junction nucleotides: 5. There are 15 residues in the CDR3. The CDR3 region has the DNA TGTGCCAGCAGTTTTGGGACAGGGGGTCACCAGCCCCAGCATTTT. Its protein is CASSFGTGGHQPQHF.

This clone came up once. The V call is TRBV11-2, the J call TRBJ1-1; possibly TRBD1 for D (5 bases). Per germline, CDR1 SGHAT and CDR2 FQNNGV. Trimming cost V 0 bases and J 5 bases, with 7 bases left between them. This CDR3 comprises 13 residues. CDR3 nucleotide sequence: TGTGCCAGCAGCTTAGACGGGGGGACTGAAGCTTTCTTT. It yields the protein CASSLDGGTEAFF. Filled out from reference TRBV11-2 and TRBJ1-1, the complete variable domain reads EAGVAQSPRYKIIEKRQSVAFWCNPISGHATLYWYQQILGQGPKLLIQFQNNGVVDDSQLPKDRFSAERLKGVDSTLKIQPAKLEDSAVYLCASSLDGGTEAFFGQGTRLTVV.